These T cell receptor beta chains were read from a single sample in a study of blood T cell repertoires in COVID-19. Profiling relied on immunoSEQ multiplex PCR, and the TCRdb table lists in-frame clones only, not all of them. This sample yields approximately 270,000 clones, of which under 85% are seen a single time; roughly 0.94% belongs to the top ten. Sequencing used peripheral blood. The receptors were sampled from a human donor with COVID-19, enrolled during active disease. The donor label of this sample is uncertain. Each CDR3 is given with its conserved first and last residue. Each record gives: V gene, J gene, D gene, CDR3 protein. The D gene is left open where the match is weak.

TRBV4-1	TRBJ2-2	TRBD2	CASSQLAGETGELFF
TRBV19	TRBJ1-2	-	CASSIATGQGNYGYTF
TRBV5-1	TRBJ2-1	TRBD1	CASSSRDRGDEQFF
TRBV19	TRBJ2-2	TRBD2	CASSIDREGGELFF
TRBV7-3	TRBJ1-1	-	CASSLSGGTEAFF
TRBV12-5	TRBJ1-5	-	CASAPRQVDSNQPQHF
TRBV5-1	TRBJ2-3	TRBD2	CASSWTAGGPEDTQYF
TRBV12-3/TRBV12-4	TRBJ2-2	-	CASSFLGPGELFF
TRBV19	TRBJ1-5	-	CASSRTAINQPQHF
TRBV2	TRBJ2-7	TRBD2	CASRRTSDPYEQYF
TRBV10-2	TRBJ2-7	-	CASTRDTAPPSYEQYF
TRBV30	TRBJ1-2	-	CAWSVFLGDLLGQTLNYGYTF
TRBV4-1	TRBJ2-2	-	CASSQELLNTGELFF
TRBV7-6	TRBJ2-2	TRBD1	CASSQLRTGETGELFF
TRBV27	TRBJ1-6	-	CASSLREGRGGNSPLHF
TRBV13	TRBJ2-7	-	CASSPRRDSHEQYF
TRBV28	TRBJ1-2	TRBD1	CASSSGQVYGYTF
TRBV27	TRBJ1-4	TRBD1	CASRALQGASGEKLFF
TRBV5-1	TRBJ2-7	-	CASSGGLIYEQYF
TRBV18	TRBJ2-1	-	CASSPGGNLDNEQFF
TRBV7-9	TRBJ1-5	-	CASSLGQEQPQHF
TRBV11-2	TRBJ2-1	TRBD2	CASSPGGPSFEQFF
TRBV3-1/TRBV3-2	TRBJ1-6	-	CASSPVAYNSPLHF
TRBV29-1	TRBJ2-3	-	CSVGPSATDTQYF
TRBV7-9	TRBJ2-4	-	CASSLPEGAKNIQYF
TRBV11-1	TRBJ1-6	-	CASSLKGAGSPLHF
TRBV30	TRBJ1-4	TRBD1	CAWSVPTGGDEKLFF
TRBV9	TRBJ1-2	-	CASSATSLDGYTF
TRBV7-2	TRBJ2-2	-	CASSPRFQSTGELFF
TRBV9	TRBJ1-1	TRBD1	CASSVAVGQNPSNTEAFF
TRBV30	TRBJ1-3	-	CAWTGGTGNTIYF
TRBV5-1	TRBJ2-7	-	CASSPSSTGREQYF
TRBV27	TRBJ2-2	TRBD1	CASSRNRGTGELFF
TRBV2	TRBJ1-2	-	CASSDLDRSSNGYTF
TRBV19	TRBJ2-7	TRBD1	CASTSDRGYEQYF
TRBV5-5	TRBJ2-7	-	CASSPQVYEQYF
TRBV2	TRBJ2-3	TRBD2	CASGSGTSGFTDTQYF
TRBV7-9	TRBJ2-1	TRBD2	CASSLGLAGNEQFF
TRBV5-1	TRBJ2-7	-	CASSLTGGRTLEQYF
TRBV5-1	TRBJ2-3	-	CASSLDLARGDTQYF
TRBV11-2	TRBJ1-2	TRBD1	CASSLGDRQGYTF
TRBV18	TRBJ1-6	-	CASSSRTRDSPLHF
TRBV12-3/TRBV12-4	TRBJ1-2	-	CASSFRGWGYTF
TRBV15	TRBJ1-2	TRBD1	CATSRYRGQVGYTF
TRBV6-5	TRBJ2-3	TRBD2	CASSPTSGRGTQYF
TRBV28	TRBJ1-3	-	CASSPGGGRSGNTIYF
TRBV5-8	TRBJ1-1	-	CASSLVRGGAFF